This T cell receptor (beta chain) emerged from a study of cytomegalovirus exposure and HLA in healthy donors. With regard to this clone: Its antigen is unidentified.

Notes on the study in general: The tendency of first-cohort TCR clusters to co-occur in the 90 to 150 validation repertoires was the finding of a later analysis. Researchers counted around 180 TCR beta chains as cytomegalovirus-associated. Specificity for CMV antigens was confirmed in vitro for a few of the CMV-associated chains.

The length of the CDR3 is 15 residues. These donors were members of the 120-subject validation cohort, a group separate from the roughly 670-subject first cohort. The data were produced by immunoSEQ multiplex PCR, yet TCRdb's version contains in-frame clones alone and is incomplete. The table includes some 90,000 clones, 96% detected once. The sequenced material came from PBMCs. This sequence was found in a man aged 18 to 29 in good health and CMV-seronegative. This chain joins TRBV21-1 and TRBJ2-5; the DNA was not used to check the table's D call, TRBD2. TRBV21-1 corresponds to a pseudogene. The CDR3 DNA reads as TGTGCCAGCAGCACGCCCCTAGCGGTACAAGAGACCCAGTACTTC. Translated, it gives CASSTPLAVQETQYF.